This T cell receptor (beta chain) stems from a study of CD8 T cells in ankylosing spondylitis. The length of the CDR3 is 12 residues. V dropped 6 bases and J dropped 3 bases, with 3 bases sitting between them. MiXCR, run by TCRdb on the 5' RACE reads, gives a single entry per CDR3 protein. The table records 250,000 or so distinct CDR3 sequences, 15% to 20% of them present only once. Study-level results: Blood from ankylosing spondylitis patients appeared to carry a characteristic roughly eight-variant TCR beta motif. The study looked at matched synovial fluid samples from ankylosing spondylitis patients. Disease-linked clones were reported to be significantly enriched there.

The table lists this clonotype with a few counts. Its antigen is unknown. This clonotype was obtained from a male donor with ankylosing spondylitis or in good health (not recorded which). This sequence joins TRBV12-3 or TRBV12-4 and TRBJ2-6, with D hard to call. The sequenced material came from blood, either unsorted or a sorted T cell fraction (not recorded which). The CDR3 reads CASRVGANVLTF. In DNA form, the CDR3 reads TGTGCCAGCAGGGTTGGGGCCAACGTCCTGACTTTC.